This entry lists 2 T cell receptor beta chains sequenced from one sample in a study of beta chain features in type 1 diabetes. Sequenced material consisted of expressed TCRB transcripts (all of the isolated RNA was reverse transcribed). Sequencing was performed with immunoSEQ multiplex PCR; in TCRdb, only in-frame clones are kept and a portion is missing. The sample holds under 250,000 clones, around 9.9% seen once. Sequencing was carried out using central memory CD4+ T cells from blood. The receptors shown here come from a man between 18 and 29 years old in good health.

The CDR3 bases are TGTGCCAGCAGCTGGACAGGGGTGAACACTGAAGCTTTCTTT. As protein: CASSWTGVNTEAFF. This chain uses TRBV6-5 with TRBJ1-1, with TRBD1 matching over 9 bases. CDR1 and CDR2 from the germline V gene are MNHEY and SVGAGI. The CDR3 has 14 residues. V trimming: 6 bases; J trimming: 0 bases; junction bases outside the gene matches: 2.

This clone was detected only a few times. This rearrangement joins TRBV4-1 to TRBJ2-7; a weak D match, TRBD2 (6 bases). V lost 3 bases and J 4 bases, leaving 16 bases between the germline ends. Germline CDR1 MGHRA, CDR2 YSYEKL. The CDR3 totals 15 residues. The CDR3 DNA reads as TGCGCCAGCAGCCATCAGGCCCTGGGGGGTTACGAGCAGTACTTC. Translation: CASSHQALGGYEQYF.